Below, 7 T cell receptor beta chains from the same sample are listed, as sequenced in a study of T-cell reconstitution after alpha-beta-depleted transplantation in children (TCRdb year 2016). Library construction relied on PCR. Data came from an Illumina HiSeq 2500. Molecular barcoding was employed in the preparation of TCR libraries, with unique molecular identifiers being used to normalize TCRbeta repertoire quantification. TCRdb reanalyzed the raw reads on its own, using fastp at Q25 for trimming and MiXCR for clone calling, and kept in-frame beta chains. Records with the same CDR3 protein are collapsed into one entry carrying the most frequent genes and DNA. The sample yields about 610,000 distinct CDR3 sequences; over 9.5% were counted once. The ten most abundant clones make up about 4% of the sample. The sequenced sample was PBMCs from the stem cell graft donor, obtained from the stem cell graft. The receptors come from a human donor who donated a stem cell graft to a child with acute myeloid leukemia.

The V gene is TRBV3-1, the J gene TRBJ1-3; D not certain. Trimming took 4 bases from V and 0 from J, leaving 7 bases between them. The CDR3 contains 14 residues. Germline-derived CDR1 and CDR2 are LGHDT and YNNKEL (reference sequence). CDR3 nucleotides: TGTGCCAGCAGCCGAGTGATCTCTGGAAACACCATATATTTT. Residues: CASSRVISGNTIYF.

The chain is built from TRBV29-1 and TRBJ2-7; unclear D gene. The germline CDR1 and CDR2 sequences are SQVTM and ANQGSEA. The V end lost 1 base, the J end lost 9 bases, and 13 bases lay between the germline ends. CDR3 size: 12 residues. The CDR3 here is CSVEGEGETQYF. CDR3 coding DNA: TGCAGCGTTGAAGGGGAAGGAGAGACGCAGTACTTC.

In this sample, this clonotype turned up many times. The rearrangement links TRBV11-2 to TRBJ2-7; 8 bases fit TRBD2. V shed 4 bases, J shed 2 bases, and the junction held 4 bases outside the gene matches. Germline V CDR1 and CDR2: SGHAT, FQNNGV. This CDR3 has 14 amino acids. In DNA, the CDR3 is TGTGCCAGCAGCTCTGCTAGCGGGCCCTACGAGCAGTACTTC. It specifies CASSSASGPYEQYF.

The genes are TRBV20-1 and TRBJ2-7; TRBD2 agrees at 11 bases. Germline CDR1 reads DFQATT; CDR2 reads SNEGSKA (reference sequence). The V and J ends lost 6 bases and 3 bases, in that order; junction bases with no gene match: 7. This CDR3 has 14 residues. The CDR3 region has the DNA TGCAGTGCCCCCGGGACTAGCGGCTACTACGAGCAGTACTTC. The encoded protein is CSAPGTSGYYEQYF.

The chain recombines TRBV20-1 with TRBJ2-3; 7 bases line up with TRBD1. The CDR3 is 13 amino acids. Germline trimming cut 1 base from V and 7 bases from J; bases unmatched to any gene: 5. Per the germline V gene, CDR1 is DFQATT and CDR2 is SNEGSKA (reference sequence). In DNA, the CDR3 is TGCAGTGCTAGAGGGGACAGTAGGAATACGCAGTATTTT. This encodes CSARGDSRNTQYF.

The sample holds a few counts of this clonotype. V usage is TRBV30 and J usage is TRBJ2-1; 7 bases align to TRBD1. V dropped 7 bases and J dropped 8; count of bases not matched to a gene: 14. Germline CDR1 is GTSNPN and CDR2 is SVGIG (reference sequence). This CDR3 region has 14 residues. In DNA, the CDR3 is TGTGCCTTACAAAGACAGGGTAGTTTGGATGAGCAGTTCTTC. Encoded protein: CALQRQGSLDEQFF.

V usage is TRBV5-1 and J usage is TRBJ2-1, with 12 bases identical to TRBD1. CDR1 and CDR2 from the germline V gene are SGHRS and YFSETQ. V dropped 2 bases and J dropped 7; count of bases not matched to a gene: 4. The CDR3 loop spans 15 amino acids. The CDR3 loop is CASSLQGQGANEQFF. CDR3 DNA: TGCGCCAGCAGCTTACAGGGACAGGGGGCAAATGAGCAGTTCTTC.